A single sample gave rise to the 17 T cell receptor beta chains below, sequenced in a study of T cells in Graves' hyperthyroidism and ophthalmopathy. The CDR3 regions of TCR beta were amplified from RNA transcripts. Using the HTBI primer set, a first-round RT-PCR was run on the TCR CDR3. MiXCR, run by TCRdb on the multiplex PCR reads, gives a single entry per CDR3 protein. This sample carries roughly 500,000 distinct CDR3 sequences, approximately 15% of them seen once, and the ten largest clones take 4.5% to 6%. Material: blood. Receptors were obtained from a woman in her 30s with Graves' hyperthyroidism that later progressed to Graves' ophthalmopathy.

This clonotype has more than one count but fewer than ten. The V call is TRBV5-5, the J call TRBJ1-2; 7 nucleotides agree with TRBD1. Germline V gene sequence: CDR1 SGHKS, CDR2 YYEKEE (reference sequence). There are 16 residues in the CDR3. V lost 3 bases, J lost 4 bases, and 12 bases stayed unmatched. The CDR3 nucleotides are TGTGCCAGCAGCTGGATTACAGGGGCAAGTGGCTATGGCTACACCTTC. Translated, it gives CASSWITGASGYGYTF.

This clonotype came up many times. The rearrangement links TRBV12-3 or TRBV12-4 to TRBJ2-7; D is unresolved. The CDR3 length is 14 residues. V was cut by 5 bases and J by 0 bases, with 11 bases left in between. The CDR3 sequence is CASSVGLPSYEQYF. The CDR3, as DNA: TGTGCCAGCAGTGTGGGTCTCCCCTCCTACGAGCAGTACTTC.

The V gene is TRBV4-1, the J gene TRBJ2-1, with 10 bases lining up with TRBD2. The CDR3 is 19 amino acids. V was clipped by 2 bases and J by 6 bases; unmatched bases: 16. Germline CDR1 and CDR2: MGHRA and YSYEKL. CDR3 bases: TGCGCCAGCAGCCAACCCGGGACTAGCGCCTTTCTCACCCGCAATGAGCAGTTCTTC. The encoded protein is CASSQPGTSAFLTRNEQFF.

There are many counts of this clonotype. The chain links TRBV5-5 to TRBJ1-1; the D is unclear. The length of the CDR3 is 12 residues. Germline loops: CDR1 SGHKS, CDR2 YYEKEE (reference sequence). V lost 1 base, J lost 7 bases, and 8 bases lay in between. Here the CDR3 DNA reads TGTGCCAGCAGCTTGCACAGTAATGAAGCTTTCTTT. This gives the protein CASSLHSNEAFF.

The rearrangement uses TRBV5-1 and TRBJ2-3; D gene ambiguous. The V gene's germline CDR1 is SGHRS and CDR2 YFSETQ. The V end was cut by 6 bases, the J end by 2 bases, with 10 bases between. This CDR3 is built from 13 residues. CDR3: CASKRTYTDTQYF. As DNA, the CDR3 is TGCGCCAGCAAACGGACCTACACAGATACGCAGTATTTT.

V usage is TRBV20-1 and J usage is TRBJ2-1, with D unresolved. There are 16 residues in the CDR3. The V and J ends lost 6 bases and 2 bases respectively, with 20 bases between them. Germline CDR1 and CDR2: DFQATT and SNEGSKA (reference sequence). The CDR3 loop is CSAWPLTTAPYNEQFF. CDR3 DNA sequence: TGCAGTGCATGGCCCTTAACGACTGCCCCCTACAATGAGCAGTTCTTC.

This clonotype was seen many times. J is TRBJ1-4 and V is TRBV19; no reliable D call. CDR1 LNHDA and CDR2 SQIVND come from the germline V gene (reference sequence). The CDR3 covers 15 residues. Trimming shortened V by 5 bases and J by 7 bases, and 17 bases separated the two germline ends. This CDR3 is CASSQRKGVGEKLFF. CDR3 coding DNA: TGTGCCAGTAGTCAACGGAAGGGAGTTGGTGAAAAACTGTTTTTT.

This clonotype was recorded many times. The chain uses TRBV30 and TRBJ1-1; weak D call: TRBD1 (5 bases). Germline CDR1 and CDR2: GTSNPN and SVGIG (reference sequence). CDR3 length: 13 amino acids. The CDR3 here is CASNRQGNTEAFF. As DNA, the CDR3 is TGTGCGTCAAATAGGCAGGGAAACACTGAAGCTTTCTTT. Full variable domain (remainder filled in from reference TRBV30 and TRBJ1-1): SQTIHQWPATLVQPVGSPLSLECTVEGTSNPNLYWYRQAAGRGLQLLFYSVGIGQISSEVPQNLSASRPQDRQFILSSKKLLLSDSGFYLCASNRQGNTEAFFGQGTRLTVV.

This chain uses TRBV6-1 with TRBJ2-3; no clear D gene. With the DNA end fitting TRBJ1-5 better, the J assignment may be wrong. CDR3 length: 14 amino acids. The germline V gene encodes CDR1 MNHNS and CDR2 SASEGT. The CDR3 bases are TGTGCCAGCAGAGGCAGCCTCTACACAGATACGCAGCATTTT. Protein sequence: CASRGSLYTDTQHF.

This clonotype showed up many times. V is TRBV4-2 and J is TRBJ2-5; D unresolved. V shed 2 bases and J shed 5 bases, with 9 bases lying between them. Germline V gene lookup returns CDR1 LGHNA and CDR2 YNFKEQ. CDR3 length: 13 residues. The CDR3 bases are TGTGCCAGCAGCCAAAGGGAAGGTGAGACCCAGTACTTC. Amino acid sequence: CASSQREGETQYF.

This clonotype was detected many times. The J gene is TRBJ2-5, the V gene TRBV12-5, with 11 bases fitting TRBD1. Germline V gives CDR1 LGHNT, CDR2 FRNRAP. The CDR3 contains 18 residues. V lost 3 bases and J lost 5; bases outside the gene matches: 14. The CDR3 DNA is TGTGCTAGTGGTTTCACCCTCCGGGACAGGGGGAGTTATGAGACCCAGTACTTC. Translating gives CASGFTLRDRGSYETQYF.

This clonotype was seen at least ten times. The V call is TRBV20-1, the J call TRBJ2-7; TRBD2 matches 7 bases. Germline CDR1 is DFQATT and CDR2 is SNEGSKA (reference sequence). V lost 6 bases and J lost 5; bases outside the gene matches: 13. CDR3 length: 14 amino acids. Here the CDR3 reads CSALGERDLDEQYF. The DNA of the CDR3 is TGCAGTGCCCTGGGAGAGCGGGATCTGGACGAGCAGTACTTC.

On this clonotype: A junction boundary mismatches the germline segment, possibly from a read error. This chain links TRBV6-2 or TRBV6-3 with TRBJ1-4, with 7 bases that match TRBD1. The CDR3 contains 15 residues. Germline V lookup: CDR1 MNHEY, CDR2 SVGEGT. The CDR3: CASTDRAATNERLFF. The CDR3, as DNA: TGTGCCAGCACAGACAGGGCTGCAACTAATGAAAGACTGTTTTTT.

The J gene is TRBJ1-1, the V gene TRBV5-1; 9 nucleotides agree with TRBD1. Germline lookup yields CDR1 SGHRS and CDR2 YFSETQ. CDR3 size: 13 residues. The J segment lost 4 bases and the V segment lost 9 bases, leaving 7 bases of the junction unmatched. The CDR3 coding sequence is TGCGCCACAGGGACAGGGTCTTCCACTGAAGCTTTCTTT. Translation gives CATGTGSSTEAFF. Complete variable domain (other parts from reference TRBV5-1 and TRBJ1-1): KAGVTQTPRYLIKTRGQQVTLSCSPISGHRSVSWYQQTPGQGLQFLFEYFSETQRNKGNFPGRFSGRQFSNSRSEMNVSTLELGDSALYLCATGTGSSTEAFFGQGTRLTVV.

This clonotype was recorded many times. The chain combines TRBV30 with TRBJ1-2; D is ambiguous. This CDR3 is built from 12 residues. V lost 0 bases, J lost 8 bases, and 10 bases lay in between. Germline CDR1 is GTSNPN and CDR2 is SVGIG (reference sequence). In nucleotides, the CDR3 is TGTGCCTGGAGTGTATCCAGACAAGGCTACACCTTC. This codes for CAWSVSRQGYTF.

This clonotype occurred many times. CDR3: CAWSQPKTSGIYVEQFF. CDR3 DNA: TGTGCCTGGAGCCAACCTAAGACTAGCGGGATCTACGTTGAGCAGTTCTTC. The chain joins TRBV30 to TRBJ2-1; 11 nucleotides align to TRBD2. The CDR3 runs to 17 residues. The germline gives CDR1 GTSNPN, CDR2 SVGIG (reference sequence). J gave up 9 bases and V 3 bases, and 16 bases lay outside the gene matches.

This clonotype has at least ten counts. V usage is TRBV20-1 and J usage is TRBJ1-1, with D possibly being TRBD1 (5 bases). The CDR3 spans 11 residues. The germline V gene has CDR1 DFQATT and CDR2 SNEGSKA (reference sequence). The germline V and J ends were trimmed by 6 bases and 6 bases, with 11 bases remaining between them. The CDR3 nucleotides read TGCAGTGCCCTCCGGGGGGCTGAAGCTTTCTTT. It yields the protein CSALRGAEAFF.